This TCR beta chain was profiled in a study of sequential checkpoint blockade in melanoma (dated by TCRdb to between 2019 and 2020). Some background on the complete study: Patients were randomized 1:1 to first-line nivolumab followed by ipilimumab (arm A) or ipilimumab followed by nivolumab (arm B). Maintenance nivolumab came after both trial sequences. DNA from 70 to 95 melanoma tumor samples collected before treatment underwent TCRbeta immunosequencing. Matched tumor biopsies were taken from 20 or so patients before treatment and at week 13, after single-agent nivolumab (arm A) or ipilimumab (arm B). About three quarters of the matched pre- and post-treatment tumor biopsy pairs came from the same lesion.

The sample's treatment or condition, from its label and the paper: randomized to nivolumab then ipilimumab (arm A) or the reverse (arm B). None of the trial patients had been given prior DNA-damaging chemotherapy. The samples were obtained from melanoma patients enrolled in CheckMate 064, an open-label, randomized phase II trial testing sequential checkpoint blockade. Tumor TCR sequencing used genomic DNA from formalin-fixed paraffin-embedded (FFPE) tissue samples. What the work shows at the level of the full study, not this receptor alone: Within-arm analyses of tumor T-cell fraction were constrained by small sample sizes and reduced statistical power. The model for predicting response that combines TCR metrics with mutation burden needs to be validated in larger, independent patient cohorts. Among patients in arm A, the nivolumab-first arm, pretreatment tumor TIL clonality was associated with response (P = .04). Clinical benefit was about 30 times more likely to be achieved by patients whose tumor T-cell fraction and clonality increased by week 13. Tumor T-cell fraction and clonality were found to correlate with PD-L1 staining and CD8+ T-cell counts but not with mutational load.

TCRbeta CDR3 regions were immunosequenced from genomic DNA with the immunoSEQ Assay. Before high-throughput sequencing, genomic DNA was amplified using bias-controlled multiplex PCR. In the source study's methods: To quantify the absolute abundance of each unique TCRbeta CDR3 region, the sequences were collapsed and filtered. Clonality, defined as 1 minus Pielou's evenness, was calculated using productive rearrangements only. Tumor T-cell fraction was calculated by normalizing TCRbeta template counts to the amount of usable DNA, which was estimated from several housekeeping genes. Clones with significantly greater frequencies in on-treatment versus baseline samples were identified using a previously published method. TCRdb provides this immuneACCESS table in a form limited to in-frame rearrangements. Some clones are lacking; in checked studies, under half of them reflect an unresolved V gene, and why the rest are absent is not known. D and trimming were read from the DNA, whereas the V and J calls and clone size are those reported in that table. Recorded for this sample are 35,000 to 40,000 clones; roughly 32% of them occurred a single time. The top ten hold about 1.6% of the sample.

This clone was counted once. The antigen it recognizes is unknown. Per-base quality was not reported, and no clone a single base away is much larger than it. V is pared back by 3 bases and J by 5 bases, with 8 bases lying between the germline termini. The germline V gene yields KGHSH for CDR1 and LQKENI for CDR2. The CDR3 runs 13 residues from the cysteine to the phenylalanine. CDR3 DNA only is kept here, 39 bases in frame from base 1. This receptor was identified in a human donor with melanoma. The sequence joins TRBV18 to TRBJ2-1; 5 matching bases give a weak D call of TRBD1. Here the sequenced sample was tumor tissue (inferred from file names), taken from a patient given nivolumab and ipilimumab in sequence. DNA sequence: TGTGCCAGCTCACCCCGACAGCACAATGAGCAGTTCTTC. This encodes CASSPRQHNEQFF.